This T cell receptor beta chain originates from a study of blood T cell repertoires in COVID-19 (dated by TCRdb to the early 2020s). Notes on the research overall: The collaborator samples originated in the United States, Italy and Spain and spanned the acute and convalescent phases of COVID-19. The material from the prospective study consisted of cDNA or gDNA derived from T cells, B-cell-depleted T cells, or PBMCs. Deeply sampled blood TCRbeta repertoires from subjects exposed to, actively infected with, or recovered from COVID-19 were included in the dataset. The repertoires were made available in a free public database intended to serve as a resource for research on the immune response to SARS-CoV-2. The samples were drawn from the first 160 participants of the ongoing ImmuneRACE study and from 1,254 subjects provided by 6 global collaborators. The sample metadata nearly always contained a de-identified subject ID, COVID-19 status, age in years and sex. Where available, HLA class I and class II types were obtained from metadata supplied by the sample provider rather than from assay-based typing.

TCRbeta CDR3 regions were amplified from genomic DNA by means of the immunoSEQ Assay, a bias-controlled multiplex PCR. The paper's processing steps were these. The number of nucleated cells in each sample was estimated from the amplification of reference gene primers within the assay. To quantify the absolute abundance of each unique TCRbeta CDR3 rearrangement, sequence reads were collapsed and filtered. For each sample, productive Simpson clonality was calculated as the square root of Simpson's diversity index across productive rearrangements. Drawn from immuneACCESS, this table holds only the in-frame rearrangements with V and J called that TCRdb kept. Clones are partly lost; checked studies trace under half to an unresolved V gene and leave the rest unexplained. V and J calls and clone size are given by that table; D and trimming were obtained from the DNA. The sample table shows more than 65,000 clones, and about 83% are seen once. The ten biggest clones cover about 3.8% of the sample.

CDR1 is given as SGHTA and CDR2 as FQGNSA, both from the germline V gene. The trim is 0 bases for V and 8 bases for J, with a gap of 7 bases between the germline ends. The CDR3 starts with the cysteine, ends with the phenylalanine, and has 12 residues. Only CDR3 DNA is held: 36 bases, read in frame from base 1. In regard to this clone: Its antigen is unknown. Nothing much larger sits one base from this clone, and base qualities are not available.

The investigation overall reported the following: Clinical and demographic metadata were provided uncurated, with the amount varying by source and participant.

The collaborating institutions used their own protocols to collect whole blood in K2EDTA tubes. Collaborator samples were shipped for TCRbeta analysis as frozen whole blood, isolated PBMCs, or DNA extracted from either sample type. The clonotype was recovered from a man aged 45-65 years with acute or convalescent COVID-19. The sequencing input was peripheral blood. The receptor chain draws on TRBV7-2 and TRBJ1-2, with no confidently assigned D gene. The CDR3 region reads CASSLAPSGYTF. The bases read TGTGCCAGCAGCTTAGCCCCTTCCGGCTACACCTTC.